The 17 T cell receptor beta chains in this list originate from one sample, sequenced in a study of read filtering for tumor transcriptome and immune sequencing. This library used roughly 400 ng RNA and molecular barcoded adaptors spanning alpha/delta and beta/gamma chains. One entry per CDR3 protein results from TCRdb running MiXCR on the reads. The sample carries some 48,000 distinct CDR3 sequences, 15% to 20% recorded once. Material for sequencing was a population of CD138-negative cells sorted from bone marrow. The receptor set was obtained from a donor at least 40 years old with multiple myeloma.

Ten or more counts support this clonotype. The rearrangement links TRBV6-6 to TRBJ2-1, with 8 nucleotides matching TRBD2. V lost 5 bases, J lost 8 bases, and 8 bases stayed unmatched. Looked up from germline, CDR1 is MNHNY and CDR2 is SVGAGI (reference sequence). The CDR3 is made up of 14 amino acids. The CDR3 is CASSTSGSLDEQFF. In DNA, the CDR3 is TGTGCCAGCAGTACCAGCGGGAGCCTTGATGAGCAGTTCTTC.

This clonotype was recorded many times. V is TRBV6-2 or TRBV6-3 and J is TRBJ2-1; 12 nucleotides agree with TRBD2. Per the germline V gene, CDR1 is MNHEY and CDR2 is SVGEGT. This CDR3 has 21 residues. The V and J ends lost 2 bases and 3 bases, in that order; junction bases with no gene match: 17. CDR3 amino acids: CASSYPPASGRAQRSYNEQFF. The DNA of the CDR3 is TGTGCCAGCAGTTACCCCCCCGCTAGCGGGAGGGCCCAAAGGAGCTACAATGAGCAGTTCTTC.

Sample share makes this clonotype medium-sized. The V and J genes are TRBV3-1 and TRBJ2-1; 11 bases match TRBD2. The germline V gene has CDR1 LGHDT and CDR2 YNNKEL (reference sequence). J was trimmed by 9 bases and V by 6 bases; bases with no gene match: 4. The CDR3 sequence is 13 residues long. The CDR3 loop reads CASRTSGTFEQFF. The CDR3 DNA reads as TGTGCCAGCAGGACTAGCGGGACTTTTGAGCAGTTCTTC.

This clonotype turned up a few times. The chain employs TRBV18 and TRBJ2-4, with D perhaps matching TRBD2 (5 bases). Germline CDR1 KGHSH, CDR2 LQKENI. Deletions cut 2 bases from V and 9 bases from J, with 14 bases between. The CDR3 consists of 14 residues. As DNA, the CDR3 is TGTGCCAGCTCACCATCTAACTACCGGGGCATTCAGTACTTC. This translates into CASSPSNYRGIQYF.

A few counts support this clonotype. This sequence joins TRBV12-3 or TRBV12-4 and TRBJ2-7; TRBD1 or TRBD2 may be the D gene (6 bases each). V was cut by 5 bases and J by 0 bases, with 14 bases left in between. The CDR3 consists of 15 residues. The CDR3 nucleotides read TGTGCCAGCAGTCTGAGGGGGGCATCCTCCTACGAGCAGTACTTC. It encodes CASSLRGASSYEQYF.

This clonotype was detected many times. The chain combines TRBV6-1 with TRBJ2-1; TRBD2 matches 15 bases. J was trimmed by 10 bases and V by 3 bases; bases with no gene match: 7. Germline V CDR1 and CDR2: MNHNS, SASEGT. This CDR3 has 16 amino acids. The CDR3 DNA sequence: TGTGCCAGCAGTGATAATTTGGGACTAGCGGGAGGCGAGCAGTTCTTC. It yields the protein CASSDNLGLAGGEQFF.

This clonotype was detected ten times or more. The chain has TRBV12-3 or TRBV12-4 and TRBJ1-1; 10 bases fit TRBD1. The CDR3 loop spans 15 amino acids. Trimming cost V 5 bases and J 6 bases; bases outside gene matches: 9. The CDR3 nucleotides read TGTGCCAGCAGTCCCTACGAGACAGGGGGCCCTGAAGCTTTCTTT. The encoded protein is CASSPYETGGPEAFF.

In its sample, this clonotype ranks as hyperexpanded. V and J are TRBV12-3 or TRBV12-4 and TRBJ2-2; possible D gene TRBD2, 6 bases. The CDR3 is 14 residues long. V gave up 2 bases and J gave up 4 bases, with 8 bases separating them. The DNA for the CDR3 is TGTGCCAGCAGTTTATCCGGGGGCACCGGGGAGCTGTTTTTT. Encoded protein: CASSLSGGTGELFF.

In its sample, this clonotype was seen a few times. The chain recombines TRBV20-1 with TRBJ2-5; D is uncertain. V lost 3 bases, J lost 4 bases, and 9 bases lay in between. This CDR3 region has 12 residues. Germline CDR1 is DFQATT and CDR2 is SNEGSKA (reference sequence). The CDR3 sequence is CSASQKRETQYF. In DNA, the CDR3 is TGCAGTGCTAGTCAAAAGCGAGAGACCCAGTACTTC.

This clonotype was observed at least ten times. The chain recombines TRBV4-1 with TRBJ1-5; possible D gene TRBD1, 5 bases. This CDR3 is built from 17 residues. Germline V gives CDR1 MGHRA, CDR2 YSYEKL. The V and J ends lost 3 bases and 0 bases respectively, with 15 bases between them. The CDR3 region has the DNA TGCGCCAGCAGCCAGAGGGACGGAGTATTTAGCAATCAGCCCCAGCATTTT. Translating gives CASSQRDGVFSNQPQHF.

Concerning this clonotype itself: This may come from a read error, since a much larger clone is one base off. The chain combines TRBV5-1 with TRBJ2-3, with 14 bases that match TRBD2. The CDR3 has 20 residues. Per the germline V gene, CDR1 is SGHRS and CDR2 is YFSETQ. CDR3 loop: CASGLRGGTSGSSSTDTQYF. The CDR3 DNA reads as TGCGCCAGCGGCTTGCGCGGCGGGACTAGCGGGAGCTCTAGCACAGATACGCAGTATTTT.

As regards this clonotype: This may arise from a read error, as a much more abundant clone is one base away. V usage is TRBV28 and J usage is TRBJ1-2, with 8 bases that match TRBD1. The CDR3 is made up of 15 amino acids. From germline, CDR1 is MDHEN and CDR2 SYDVKM. The CDR3 DNA sequence: TGTGCCAGCAGTCAACAGGGGGGCCCCCACTATGGCCACACCTTC. It is translated as CASSQQGGPHYGHTF.

This clonotype showed up many times. The chain employs TRBV29-1 and TRBJ2-5; D might be TRBD1 or TRBD2, each matching 5 bases. Looked up from germline, CDR1 is SQVTM and CDR2 is ANQGSEA. V gave up 7 bases and J gave up 0 bases, with 15 bases separating them. The CDR3 totals 14 residues. CDR3 coding DNA: TGCAGCGCCCCGGGGCCCCAGTACCAAGAGACCCAGTACTTC. It translates to CSAPGPQYQETQYF.

About this clonotype: This clone may be a read error of a much larger clone one base away. The rearrangement links TRBV19 to TRBJ1-1; no reliable D call. The germline V gene encodes CDR1 LNHDA and CDR2 SQIVND (reference sequence). There are 15 residues in the CDR3. V was pared by 6 bases and J by 3 bases, with 17 bases between. The DNA for the CDR3 is TGTGCCAGTAGACCCCGGCAGGATCCGTACACTGAAGCTTTCTTT. Protein product: CASRPRQDPYTEAFF.

This clonotype has a count of ten or more. V and J are TRBV12-3 or TRBV12-4 and TRBJ2-1; D ambiguous. CDR3 length equals 13 residues. Trimming took off 5 bases at V and 2 bases at J, with 7 bases between the two ends. Here the CDR3 reads CASSPRTYNEQFF. The DNA for the CDR3 is TGTGCCAGCAGTCCCCGGACCTACAATGAGCAGTTCTTC.

This clonotype has ten or more counts. The chain recombines TRBV29-1 with TRBJ2-5; D may correspond to TRBD1 or TRBD2 (5 bases each). Per the germline V gene, CDR1 is SQVTM and CDR2 is ANQGSEA. CDR3 length: 15 residues. The V end lost 8 bases, the J end lost 2 bases, and 21 bases lay between the germline ends. The CDR3 DNA follows: TGCAGCTACCGAAGGGGTGGGGGTTTACAAGAGACCCAGTACTTC. Translating it yields CSYRRGGGLQETQYF. Based on the CDR3 plus reference TRBV29-1 and TRBJ2-5, the full variable domain is SAVISQKPSRDICQRGTSLTIQCQVDSQVTMMFWYRQQPGQSLTLIATANQGSEATYESGFVIDKFPISRPNLTFSTLTVSNMSPEDSSIYLCSYRRGGGLQETQYFGPGTRLLVL.

This clonotype is medium-sized within its sample. The chain joins TRBV7-2 to TRBJ2-7; D not certain. With 2 bases removed from V and 1 base from J, the gap between germline ends came to 9 bases. CDR3 length: 14 amino acids. The germline gives CDR1 SGHTA, CDR2 FQGNSA. The CDR3 is CASSLSSRSYEQYF. CDR3 DNA sequence: TGTGCCAGCAGCTTATCCAGTAGATCCTACGAGCAGTACTTC.